A selection of T cell receptor beta chains follows, all from one sample in a study of blood T cell repertoires in COVID-19. Assay used: immunoSEQ multiplex PCR; TCRdb lists only in-frame clones, some missing. The profile covers about 140,000 clones, with around 80% appearing a single time and roughly 4.7% taken by the ten largest. Sequencing was performed on peripheral blood. The origin of the receptors is a woman of 80 years or more with active or convalescent COVID-19. Each CDR3 is given with its conserved first and last residue. The order of the fields is CDR3 length, J gene, V gene, D gene, clone size, CDR3 protein, CDR3 DNA. D genes are given only for firm matches. Expanded clones get a size class; other rows say once, few or many, or leave the size out.

>13|TRBJ1-1|TRBV5-1|.|.
CASSTVPGTEAFF
TGCGCCAGCAGCACCGTCCCGGGAACTGAAGCTTTCTTT
>13|TRBJ1-1|TRBV27|.|many
CASSSLTAFEAFF
TGTGCCAGCAGTTCCCTGACAGCTTTTGAAGCTTTCTTT
>16|TRBJ2-7|TRBV5-1|TRBD1|.
CASSLALGTGSHEQYF
TGCGCCAGCAGCTTGGCTCTCGGGACAGGGAGCCACGAGCAGTACTTC
>14|TRBJ2-7|TRBV5-1|TRBD1|.
CASSGGTGFNEQYF
TGCGCCAGCAGCGGGGGGACAGGGTTTAACGAGCAGTACTTC
>15|TRBJ1-5|TRBV18|.|.
CASSRDGGEYQPQHF
TGTGCCAGCTCACGCGACGGGGGTGAATATCAGCCCCAGCATTTT
>16|TRBJ1-1|TRBV5-8|TRBD1|.
CASSMYRGTMNTEAFF
TGTGCCAGCAGCATGTACAGGGGGACGATGAACACTGAAGCTTTCTTT
>16|TRBJ2-1|TRBV6-2/TRBV6-3|TRBD1|.
CASSYPGQVGHNEQFF
TGTGCCAGCAGTTACCCGGGACAGGTTGGTCACAATGAGCAGTTCTTC
>14|TRBJ1-1|TRBV3-1/TRBV3-2|TRBD1|.
CASSLGTANTEAFF
TGTGCCAGCAGCCTAGGGACAGCGAACACTGAAGCTTTCTTT
>16|TRBJ2-2|TRBV7-3|TRBD2|.
CASSSGLAGTTGELFF
TGTGCCAGCAGCTCCGGACTAGCGGGGACAACCGGGGAGCTGTTTTTT
>14|TRBJ1-6|TRBV2|.|.
CASNRDSYNSPLHF
TGTGCCAGCAACCGGGACTCCTATAATTCACCCCTCCACTTT
>14|TRBJ1-5|TRBV19|TRBD1|once
CASSSTGVGQPQHF
TGTGCCAGTAGTTCGACAGGGGTAGGTCAGCCCCAGCATTTT
>15|TRBJ2-3|TRBV20-1|TRBD2|.
CSASALAGFTDTQYF
TGCAGTGCTAGTGCACTAGCGGGGTTCACAGATACGCAGTATTTT
>11|TRBJ2-5|TRBV7-9|.|many
CASSLQETQYF
TGTGCCAGCAGCCTTCAAGAGACCCAGTACTTC
>13|TRBJ1-4|TRBV5-8|TRBD1|.
CASSGDSREKLFF
TGTGCCAGCAGCGGGGACAGTAGGGAAAAACTGTTTTTT
>14|TRBJ2-1|TRBV6-5|TRBD2|.
CASSVAGGHNEQFF
TGTGCCAGCAGCGTAGCGGGGGGCCACAATGAGCAGTTCTTC
>13|TRBJ1-2|TRBV29-1|.|.
CSASGHAQGGYTF
TGCAGCGCTTCAGGACATGCCCAAGGGGGCTACACCTTC
>18|TRBJ1-6|TRBV4-3|TRBD1|.
CASSQDLGGQATNSPLHF
TGCGCCAGCAGCCAAGATCTTGGGGGACAGGCGACTAATTCACCCCTCCACTTT